The 13 T cell receptor beta chains in this list originate from one sample, sequenced in a study of immune aging and cytomegalovirus after organ transplant. Time point reported: five sample-tagged time points from pre-transplant (day -1) to day 368 post-transplant, pooled. These TCRs are of unknown antigen specificity. Cells were captured in microwells, and libraries were made with BD Rhapsody targeted mRNA and AbSeq chemistry. TCRdb processed the single-cell sequencing reads anew with MiXCR; each CDR3 protein has one entry. The repertoire holds about 20,000 distinct CDR3 sequences, with just over 35% as singletons. The sequenced sample was CMV peptide-activated CD4+ and CD8+ T cells sorted from blood, obtained at five time points, pooled. Subset: sorted CD8+CD137+ and CD4+CD154+ T cells after about 13 h CMV IE-1 peptide stimulation. The receptors shown here come from a female donor who had a heart transplant and CMV viremia.

This clonotype has at least ten counts. The chain is built from TRBV6-2 or TRBV6-3 and TRBJ2-1; 8 bases line up with TRBD2. The CDR3 length is 16 residues. Germline CDR1 reads MNHEY; CDR2 reads SVGEGT. The J segment lost 3 bases and the V segment lost 0 bases, leaving 4 bases of the junction unmatched. The CDR3 nucleotides read TGTGCCAGCAGTTACTCGTCCAGCGGGAGCTACAATGAGCAGTTCTTC. Protein: CASSYSSSGSYNEQFF.

Comments on this clonotype: The CDR3 does not end in the conserved phenylalanine or tryptophan, so this is likely a read error. J is TRBJ1-2 and V is TRBV6-1, with D possibly matching TRBD1 (5 bases). Germline V CDR1 and CDR2: MNHNS, SASEGT. V was pared by 3 bases and J by 7 bases, with 15 bases between. CDR3 length equals 14 residues. CDR3 in amino acids: CASSEVGGRGGYTI. The CDR3 DNA is TGTGCCAGCAGTGAGGTAGGAGGGAGGGGTGGCTACACCATC.

The V call is TRBV20-1, the J call TRBJ2-1; the D is unclear. The CDR3 spans 15 residues. The germline gives CDR1 DFQATT, CDR2 SNEGSKA (reference sequence). V was trimmed by 0 bases and J by 6 bases, leaving 15 bases between them. DNA for the CDR3: TGCAGTGCTAGAGACGTAAGAGTTAGGCCCAATGAGCAGTTCTTC. This encodes CSARDVRVRPNEQFF.

This clonotype has a single count. V and J are TRBV6-5 and TRBJ2-7, with TRBD2 matching over 15 bases. Trimming cost V 4 bases and J 7 bases; bases outside gene matches: 8. The germline V gene encodes CDR1 MNHEY and CDR2 SVGAGI. The CDR3 spans 16 residues. The CDR3 here is CASSSTGTSGRREQYF. The CDR3 DNA follows: TGTGCCAGCAGTTCTACCGGGACTAGCGGGAGGCGGGAGCAGTACTTC.

Relative to its sample, this clonotype is medium-sized (0.01 to 0.1%). The chain combines TRBV5-1 with TRBJ2-1, with 8 bases identical to TRBD2. From germline, CDR1 is SGHRS and CDR2 YFSETQ. The ends lost 7 bases at V and 3 bases at J; junction bases unmatched: 3. There are 13 residues in the CDR3. The CDR3 here is CASQREIYNEQFF. DNA of the CDR3: TGCGCCAGCCAGCGGGAGATCTACAATGAGCAGTTCTTC. The complete variable domain, with remaining parts taken from reference TRBV5-1 and TRBJ2-1, reads KAGVTQTPRYLIKTRGQQVTLSCSPISGHRSVSWYQQTPGQGLQFLFEYFSETQRNKGNFPGRFSGRQFSNSRSEMNVSTLELGDSALYLCASQREIYNEQFFGPGTRLTVL.

This chain connects TRBV19 to TRBJ1-1; 7 positions agree with TRBD1. The ends lost 3 bases at V and 3 bases at J; junction bases unmatched: 1. From germline, CDR1 is LNHDA and CDR2 SQIVND (reference sequence). CDR3 length: 13 residues. For the CDR3, the DNA is TGTGCCAGTAGTATCGACAGGGACACTGAAGCTTTCTTT. Translation gives CASSIDRDTEAFF.

In this sample, this clonotype is medium-sized. The chain combines TRBV12-3 or TRBV12-4 with TRBJ2-5, with TRBD1 matching over 10 bases. J was trimmed by 1 base and V by 6 bases; bases with no gene match: 5. This CDR3 spans 15 amino acids. In DNA form, the CDR3 reads TGTGCCAGCAGCCGGACAGGGGGACCCCAAGAGACCCAGTACTTC. This sequence encodes CASSRTGGPQETQYF.

The chain combines TRBV24-1 with TRBJ2-3, with 8 bases fitting TRBD2. Trimming took 4 bases from V and 5 from J; bases not matched to a gene: 7. Germline V gives CDR1 KGHDR, CDR2 SFDVKD. The CDR3 runs to 15 residues. For the CDR3, the DNA is TGTGCCACCAGTGACCCCGGACTAGCAGGAGATACGCAGTATTTT. Protein product: CATSDPGLAGDTQYF.

This chain connects TRBV9 to TRBJ2-3; TRBD2 matches 9 bases. Trimming cost V 0 bases and J 6 bases; bases outside gene matches: 8. Germline assignment: CDR1 SGDLS and CDR2 YYNGEE. The CDR3 runs 16 residues. The CDR3 nucleotides read TGTGCCAGCAGCGTAGATGCGGGAGGGCCTTTGGATACGCAGTATTTT. This gives the protein CASSVDAGGPLDTQYF.

This clonotype was seen just once. This chain joins TRBV28 and TRBJ1-5; 7 bases are a match to TRBD1. Germline loops: CDR1 MDHEN, CDR2 SYDVKM. The V segment lost 5 bases and the J segment 1 base; nucleotides outside the gene matches: 5. This CDR3 has 15 residues. Here the CDR3 reads CASSLTGKSNQPQHF. The DNA of the CDR3 is TGTGCCAGCAGTCTGACAGGGAAAAGCAATCAGCCCCAGCATTTT.

This sequence joins TRBV7-2 and TRBJ2-4; D assignment may be TRBD1 or TRBD2 (5 bases each). V dropped 5 bases and J dropped 3 bases, with 14 bases sitting between them. CDR1 SGHTA and CDR2 FQGNSA come from the germline V gene. The CDR3 spans 15 residues. The CDR3 nucleotides read TGTGCCAGCAGCCCGATCGGGGCAGGCAAAAACATTCAGTACTTC. Its translation: CASSPIGAGKNIQYF.

This clonotype was seen more than once but under ten times. An end of the junction does not agree with germline; a read error may underlie this. This chain's CDR3 is CASSPRTSGKPDTQFF. The CDR3 DNA follows: TGCGCCAGCAGCCCTCGGACTAGCGGGAAACCTGATACGCAGTTTTTT. J is TRBJ2-3 and V is TRBV4-1, with 12 positions matching TRBD2. Germline-derived CDR1 and CDR2 are MGHRA and YSYEKL. This CDR3 is built from 16 residues.

This clonotype was detected a few times. J is TRBJ2-1 and V is TRBV5-4, with TRBD1 matching 11 bases. The length of the CDR3 is 14 residues. From germline, CDR1 is SGHNT and CDR2 YYREEE (reference sequence). V lost 4 bases, J lost 8 bases, and 5 bases stayed unmatched. DNA for the CDR3: TGTGCCAGCAGCCCGAGGACAGGGGGCTATGAGCAGTTCTTC. It is translated as CASSPRTGGYEQFF.